Described below is a single T cell receptor (beta chain) sequence and its context. The data originate from a study of blood T cell repertoires in COVID-19. Original processing notes: Researchers report that nucleated cell counts were estimated from reference gene primer amplification. Clones were read by immunoSEQ multiplex PCR, and TCRdb kept only the in-frame ones, dropping some. The DNA was the basis for D and trimming; V, J and clone size are from that table. The table has a few hundred thousand clones, 70% to 90% seen once. This sequence was found in a man aged 18 to 35 with active or convalescent COVID-19. The sample was peripheral blood.

CDR3 sequence (DNA): TGTGCCAGCAGCGCACAGGGCATCCAAGAGACCCAGTACTTC. Its protein is CASSAQGIQETQYF. The V gene is TRBV5-6, the J gene TRBJ2-5; D may be TRBD1 (6 bases). Per germline, CDR1 SGHDT and CDR2 YYEEEE. V was clipped by 4 bases and J by 1 base, with 11 bases between them. The CDR3 is 14 amino acids.